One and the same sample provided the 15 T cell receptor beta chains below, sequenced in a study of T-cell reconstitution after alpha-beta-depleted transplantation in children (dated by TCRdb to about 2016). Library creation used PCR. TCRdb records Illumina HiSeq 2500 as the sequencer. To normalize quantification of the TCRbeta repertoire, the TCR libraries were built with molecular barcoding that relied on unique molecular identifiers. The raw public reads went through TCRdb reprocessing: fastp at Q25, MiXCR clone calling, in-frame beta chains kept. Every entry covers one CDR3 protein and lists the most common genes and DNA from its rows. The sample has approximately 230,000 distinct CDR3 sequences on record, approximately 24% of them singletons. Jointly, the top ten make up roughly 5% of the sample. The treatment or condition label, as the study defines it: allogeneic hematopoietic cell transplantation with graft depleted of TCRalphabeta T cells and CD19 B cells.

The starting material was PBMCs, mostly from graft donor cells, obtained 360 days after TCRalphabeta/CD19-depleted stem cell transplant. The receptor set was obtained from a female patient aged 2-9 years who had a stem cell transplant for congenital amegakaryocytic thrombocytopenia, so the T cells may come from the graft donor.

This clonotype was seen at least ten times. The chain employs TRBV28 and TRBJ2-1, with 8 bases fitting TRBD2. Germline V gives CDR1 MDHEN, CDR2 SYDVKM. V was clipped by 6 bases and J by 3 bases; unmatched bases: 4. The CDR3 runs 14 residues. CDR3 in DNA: TGTGCCAGCAGCCCTAGCGGGTACTACAATGAGCAGTTCTTC. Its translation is CASSPSGYYNEQFF.

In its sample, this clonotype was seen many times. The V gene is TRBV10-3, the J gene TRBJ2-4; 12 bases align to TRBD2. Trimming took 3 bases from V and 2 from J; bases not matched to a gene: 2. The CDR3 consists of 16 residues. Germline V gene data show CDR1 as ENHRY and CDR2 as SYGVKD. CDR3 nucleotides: TGTGCCATCAGTGAAGGACTAGCGGGACCCAAAAACATTCAGTACTTC. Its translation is CAISEGLAGPKNIQYF.

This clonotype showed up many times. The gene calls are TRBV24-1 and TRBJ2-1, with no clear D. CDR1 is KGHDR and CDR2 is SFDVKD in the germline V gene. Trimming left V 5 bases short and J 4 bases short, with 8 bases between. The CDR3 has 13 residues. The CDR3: CATSAAEYNEQFF. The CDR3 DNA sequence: TGTGCCACCAGTGCGGCGGAATACAATGAGCAGTTCTTC.

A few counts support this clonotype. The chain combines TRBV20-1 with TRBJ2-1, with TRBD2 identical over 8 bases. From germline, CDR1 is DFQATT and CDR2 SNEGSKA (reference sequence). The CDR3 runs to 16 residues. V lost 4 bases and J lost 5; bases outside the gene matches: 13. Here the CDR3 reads CSATLLLAGQHNEQFF. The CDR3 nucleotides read TGCAGTGCTACCTTACTCCTAGCGGGCCAACACAATGAGCAGTTCTTC.

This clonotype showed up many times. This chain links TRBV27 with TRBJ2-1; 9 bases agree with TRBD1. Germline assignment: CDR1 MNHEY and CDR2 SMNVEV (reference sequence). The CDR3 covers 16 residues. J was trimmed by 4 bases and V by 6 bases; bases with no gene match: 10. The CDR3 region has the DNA TGTGCCAGCAGACCAGCTACAGGGGGCAATTACAATGAGCAGTTCTTC. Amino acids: CASRPATGGNYNEQFF.

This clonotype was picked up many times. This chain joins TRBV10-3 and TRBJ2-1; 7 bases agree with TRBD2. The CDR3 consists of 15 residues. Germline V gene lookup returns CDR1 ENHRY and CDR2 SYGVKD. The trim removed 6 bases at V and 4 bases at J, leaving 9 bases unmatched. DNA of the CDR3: TGTGCCATCAGCCCCACTAGCGCCCAATACAATGAGCAGTTCTTC. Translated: CAISPTSAQYNEQFF.

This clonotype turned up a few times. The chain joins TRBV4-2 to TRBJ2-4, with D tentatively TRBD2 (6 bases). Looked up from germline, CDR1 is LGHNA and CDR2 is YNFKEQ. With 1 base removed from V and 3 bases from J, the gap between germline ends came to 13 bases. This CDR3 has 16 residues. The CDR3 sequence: CASSQVSGVDKNIQYF. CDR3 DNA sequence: TGTGCCAGCAGCCAAGTCTCGGGAGTAGACAAAAACATTCAGTACTTC.

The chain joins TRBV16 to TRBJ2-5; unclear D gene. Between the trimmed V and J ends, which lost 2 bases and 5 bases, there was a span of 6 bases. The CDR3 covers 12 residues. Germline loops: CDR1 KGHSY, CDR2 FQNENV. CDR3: CASSQRRETQYF. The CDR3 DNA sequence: TGTGCCAGCAGCCAAAGAAGGGAGACCCAGTACTTC.

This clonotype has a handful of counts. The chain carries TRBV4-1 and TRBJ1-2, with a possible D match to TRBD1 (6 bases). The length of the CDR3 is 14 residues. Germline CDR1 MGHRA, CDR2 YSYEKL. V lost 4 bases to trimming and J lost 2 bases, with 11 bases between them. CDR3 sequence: CASSPTGPNYGYTF. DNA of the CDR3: TGCGCCAGCAGCCCAACAGGGCCAAACTATGGCTACACCTTC.

The CDR3 nucleotides read TGCGCCAGCAGCTTACTGTTCGTCGCGGGGACCGATCTAGCCAAAAACATTCAGTACTTC. It translates to CASSLLFVAGTDLAKNIQYF. The chain is built from TRBV5-1 and TRBJ2-4; D may be TRBD2 (6 bases). CDR1 SGHRS and CDR2 YFSETQ come from the germline V gene. Between the trimmed V and J ends, which lost 2 bases and 0 bases, there was a span of 24 bases. The CDR3 is 20 amino acids.

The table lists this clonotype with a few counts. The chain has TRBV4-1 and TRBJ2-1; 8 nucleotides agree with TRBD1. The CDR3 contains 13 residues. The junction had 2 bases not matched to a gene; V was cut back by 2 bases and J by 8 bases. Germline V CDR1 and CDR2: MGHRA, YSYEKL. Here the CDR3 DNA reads TGCGCCAGCAGCCAATACAGGGGGTATGAGCAGTTCTTC. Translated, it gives CASSQYRGYEQFF.

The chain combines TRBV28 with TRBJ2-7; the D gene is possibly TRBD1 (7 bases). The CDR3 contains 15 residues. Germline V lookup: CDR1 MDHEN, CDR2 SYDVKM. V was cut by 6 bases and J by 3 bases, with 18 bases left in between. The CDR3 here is CASSAWGDSDYEQYF. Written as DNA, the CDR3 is TGTGCCAGCAGCGCGTGGGGGGACAGTGACTACGAGCAGTACTTC. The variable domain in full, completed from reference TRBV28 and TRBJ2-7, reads DVKVTQSSRYLVKRTGEKVFLECVQDMDHENMFWYRQDPGLGLRLIYFSYDVKMKEKGDIPEGYSVSREKKERFSLILESASTNQTSMYLCASSAWGDSDYEQYFGPGTRLTVT.

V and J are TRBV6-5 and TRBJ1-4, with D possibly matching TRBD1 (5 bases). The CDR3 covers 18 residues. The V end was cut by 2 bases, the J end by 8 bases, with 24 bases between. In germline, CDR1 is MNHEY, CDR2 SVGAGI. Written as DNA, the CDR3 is TGTGCCAGCAGTTACCCAACAAGGAGGCGTCAGGGCGGCGAAAAACTGTTTTTT. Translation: CASSYPTRRRQGGEKLFF.

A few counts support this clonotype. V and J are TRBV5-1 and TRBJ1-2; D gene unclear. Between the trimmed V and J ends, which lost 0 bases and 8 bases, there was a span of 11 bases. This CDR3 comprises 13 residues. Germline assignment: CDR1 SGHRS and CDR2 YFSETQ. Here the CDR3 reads CASSLEAWGGYTF. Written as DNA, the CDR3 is TGCGCCAGCAGCTTGGAGGCCTGGGGAGGCTACACCTTC.

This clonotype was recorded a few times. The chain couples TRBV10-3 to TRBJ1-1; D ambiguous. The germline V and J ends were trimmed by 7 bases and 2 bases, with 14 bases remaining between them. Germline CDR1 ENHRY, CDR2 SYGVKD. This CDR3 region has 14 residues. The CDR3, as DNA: TGTGCCATCACCGAGGCGCGGGCCAACACTGAAGCTTTCTTT. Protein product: CAITEARANTEAFF.